This TCR beta chain emerged from a study of T cell repertoires in cytomegalovirus infection. Overall study context: Indications of both CMV infection and matching HLA type were provided by public TCR beta signatures.

This clonotype came up many times. Its antigen is not identified. Findings and limits, study-wide: Clonotypes of TCR beta that were HLA-C-restricted and CMV-specific dominated the ex vivo response. Summed frequency of shared TCR beta families picked out CMV carriers who also had the relevant HLA.

The V end lost 5 bases, the J end lost 2 bases, and 4 bases lay between the germline ends. Germline assignment: CDR1 SGHVS and CDR2 FQNEAQ. This CDR3 spans 11 amino acids. TCRdb re-called the reads with MiXCR, one entry per CDR3 protein. The profile shows 100,000 or so distinct CDR3 sequences, about a quarter of them singletons. The TCR originated in a human donor in good health (CMV status not recorded). Some clones in this sample may be carry-over from other donors' samples. The genes are TRBV7-8 and TRBJ2-7; no definite D call. The sample taken for sequencing was CD8+ T cells from PBMCs. DNA for the CDR3: TGTGCCAGCAGCCCCACCTACGAGCAGTACTTC. Amino acid sequence: CASSPTYEQYF.